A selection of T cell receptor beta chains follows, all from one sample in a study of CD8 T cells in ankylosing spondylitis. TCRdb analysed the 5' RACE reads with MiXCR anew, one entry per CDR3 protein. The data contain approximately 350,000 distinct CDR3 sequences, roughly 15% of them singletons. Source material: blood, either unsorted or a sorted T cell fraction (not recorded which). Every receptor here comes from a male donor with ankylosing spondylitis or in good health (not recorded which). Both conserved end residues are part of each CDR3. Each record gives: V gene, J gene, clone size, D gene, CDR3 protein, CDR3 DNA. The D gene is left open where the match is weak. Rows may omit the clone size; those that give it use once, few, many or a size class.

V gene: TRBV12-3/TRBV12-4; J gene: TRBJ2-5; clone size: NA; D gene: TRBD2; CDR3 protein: CASSLAGTQPETQYF; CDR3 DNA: TGTGCCAGCAGCTTAGCGGGTACACAGCCGGAGACCCAGTACTTC
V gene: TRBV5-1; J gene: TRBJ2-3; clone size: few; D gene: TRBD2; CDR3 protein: CASSLSGRGGPTDTQYF; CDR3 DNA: TGCGCCAGCAGCCTCTCGGGACGGGGGGGTCCCACAGATACGCAGTATTTT
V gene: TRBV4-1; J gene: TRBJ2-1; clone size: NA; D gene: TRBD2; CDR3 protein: CASSLSGTSSSDEQFF; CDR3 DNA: TGCGCCAGCAGCCTATCCGGGACTAGCAGCTCAGATGAGCAGTTCTTC
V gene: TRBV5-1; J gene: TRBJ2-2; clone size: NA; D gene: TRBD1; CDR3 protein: CASSSTGSSANTGELFF; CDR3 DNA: TGCGCCAGCAGCTCGACAGGGTCCAGCGCGAACACCGGGGAGCTGTTTTTT
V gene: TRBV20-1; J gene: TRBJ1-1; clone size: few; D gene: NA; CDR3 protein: CSAIRTYGNTEAFF; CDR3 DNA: TGCAGTGCTATACGCACATATGGGAACACTGAAGCTTTCTTT
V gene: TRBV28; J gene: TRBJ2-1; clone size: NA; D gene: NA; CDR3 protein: CASTPSRGLYNEQFF; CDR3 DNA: TGTGCCAGCACCCCCTCCCGGGGGTTGTACAATGAGCAGTTCTTC
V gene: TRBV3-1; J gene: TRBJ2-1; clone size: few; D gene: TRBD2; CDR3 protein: CASSQVGTSGISYNEQFF; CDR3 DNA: TGTGCCAGCAGCCAAGTCGGGACTAGCGGGATTTCCTACAATGAGCAGTTCTTC
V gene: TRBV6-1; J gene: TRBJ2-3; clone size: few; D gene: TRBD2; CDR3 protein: CASSQRTSGGPFPGGTDTQYF; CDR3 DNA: TGTGCCAGCAGTCAAAGGACTAGCGGGGGCCCTTTTCCGGGCGGCACAGATACGCAGTATTTT
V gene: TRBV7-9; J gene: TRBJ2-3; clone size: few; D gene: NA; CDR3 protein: CASSKGTFDTQYF; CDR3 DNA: TGTGCCAGCAGCAAAGGGACATTCGATACGCAGTATTTT
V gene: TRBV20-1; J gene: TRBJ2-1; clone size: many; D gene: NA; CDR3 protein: CSASSLLGDNEQFF; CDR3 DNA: TGCAGTGCTAGCTCCCTCCTGGGTGACAATGAGCAGTTCTTC
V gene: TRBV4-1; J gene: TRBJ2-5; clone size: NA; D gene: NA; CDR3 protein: CASSQLGTGLVSETQYF; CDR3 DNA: TGCGCCAGCAGCCAACTGGGGACGGGCCTGGTCTCAGAGACCCAGTACTTC
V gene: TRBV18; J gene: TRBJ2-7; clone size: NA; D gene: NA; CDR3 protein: CASSPLQVPPAYEQYF; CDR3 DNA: TGTGCCAGCTCACCATTACAGGTTCCTCCTGCCTACGAGCAGTACTTC
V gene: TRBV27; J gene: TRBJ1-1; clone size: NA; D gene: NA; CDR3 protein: CASSGAGNTEAFF; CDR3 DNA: TGTGCCAGCTCCGGCGCCGGGAACACTGAAGCTTTCTTT
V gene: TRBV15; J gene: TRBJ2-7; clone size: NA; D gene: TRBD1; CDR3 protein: CATSPGQGALYEQYF; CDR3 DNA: TGTGCCACCAGTCCCGGACAGGGGGCCCTCTACGAGCAGTACTTC
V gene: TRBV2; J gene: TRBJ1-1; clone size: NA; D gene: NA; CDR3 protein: CASSAGTQGAFF; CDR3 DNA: TGTGCCAGCAGTGCCGGGACTCAGGGGGCTTTCTTT
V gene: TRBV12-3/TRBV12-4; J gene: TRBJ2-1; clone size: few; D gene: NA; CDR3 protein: CAFCLEAGLGSTGNEQFF; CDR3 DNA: TGTGCCTTCTGTTTAGAGGCGGGTTTGGGGAGCACGGGCAATGAGCAGTTCTTC
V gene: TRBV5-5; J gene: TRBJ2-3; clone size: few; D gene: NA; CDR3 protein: CASSLDISDTQYF; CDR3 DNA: TGTGCCAGCAGCTTGGACATCTCAGATACGCAGTATTTT
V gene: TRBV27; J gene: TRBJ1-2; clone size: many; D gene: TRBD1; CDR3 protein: CASSSPGGYGYTF; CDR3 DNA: TGTGCCAGCAGTTCACCAGGGGGCTATGGCTACACCTTC
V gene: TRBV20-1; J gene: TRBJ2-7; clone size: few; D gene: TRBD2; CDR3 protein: CSAAGTSGRARSEQYF; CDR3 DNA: TGCAGTGCTGCCGGGACTAGCGGGAGGGCCCGCTCCGAGCAGTACTTC
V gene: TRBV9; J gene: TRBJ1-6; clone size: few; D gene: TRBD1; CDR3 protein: CASSPWTGGSSPLHF; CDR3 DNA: TGTGCCAGCAGCCCATGGACAGGGGGGAGTTCACCCCTCCACTTT
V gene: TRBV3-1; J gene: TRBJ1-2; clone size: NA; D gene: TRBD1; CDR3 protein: CASSQAGGQVRDGYTF; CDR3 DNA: TGTGCCAGCAGCCAAGCCGGGGGACAGGTTCGGGATGGCTACACCTTC
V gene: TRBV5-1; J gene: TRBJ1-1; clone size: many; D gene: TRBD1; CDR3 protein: CASSSGGTGDTEAFF; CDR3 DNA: TGCGCCAGCAGCTCTGGAGGGACAGGGGACACTGAAGCTTTCTTT
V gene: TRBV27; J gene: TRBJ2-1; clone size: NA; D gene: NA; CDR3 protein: CASSAPIKNEQFF; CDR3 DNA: TGTGCCAGCAGTGCCCCTATTAAAAATGAGCAGTTCTTC
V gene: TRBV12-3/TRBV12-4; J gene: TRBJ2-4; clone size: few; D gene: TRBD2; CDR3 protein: CASSLGLAGAGNIQYF; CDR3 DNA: TGTGCCAGCAGTTTAGGGCTAGCGGGAGCGGGGAACATTCAGTACTTC
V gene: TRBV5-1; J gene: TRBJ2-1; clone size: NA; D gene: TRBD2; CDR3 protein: CASSLWSSGSKWNEQFF; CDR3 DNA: TGCGCCAGCAGCTTGTGGTCTAGCGGGAGTAAATGGAATGAGCAGTTCTTC
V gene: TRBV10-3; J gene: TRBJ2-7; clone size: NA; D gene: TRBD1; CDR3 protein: CAISESGQGYEQYF; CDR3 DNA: TGTGCCATCAGTGAGTCTGGACAGGGGTACGAGCAGTACTTC
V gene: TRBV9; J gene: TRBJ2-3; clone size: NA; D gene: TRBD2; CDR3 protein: CASSVGGGRTDTQYF; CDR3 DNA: TGTGCCAGCAGCGTAGGCGGGGGGCGCACAGATACGCAGTATTTT